Below, 7 T cell receptor beta chains from the same sample are listed, as sequenced in a study of glioma-infiltrating T cells. The iRepertoire nested amplicon-rescue multiplex PCR amplified TCR alpha and beta CDR3s from RNA. Each CDR3 protein is one row after TCRdb ran MiXCR on the multiplex PCR reads. The data contain under 200,000 distinct CDR3 sequences, around 42% of them singletons. Sequenced sample: glioma tissue, nonneoplastic brain tissue, or PBMCs (not recorded which). These receptor sequences come from a human donor with low-grade glioma or glioblastoma, undergoing nonglioma brain surgery, or in good health (not recorded which).

This clonotype came up many times. The V call is TRBV6-1, the J call TRBJ2-3; maybe TRBD2 (6 bases). The CDR3 is 12 amino acids. Trimming stripped 11 bases from V and 5 bases from J, with 14 bases between. Germline CDR1 reads MNHNS; CDR2 reads SASEGT. CDR3 DNA: TGTGCCTTGGGCAGGGAGGAAGATACGCAGTATTTT. Protein: CALGREEDTQYF.

Regarding this clonotype: A much larger clone sits a single nucleotide away, making a read error possible. CDR3 nucleotide sequence: TGTTCCAGCAGTTATGGGGCGGAGGTCGCCTACGAGCAGTACTTC. Protein product: CSSSYGAEVAYEQYF. The chain combines TRBV12-3 or TRBV12-4 with TRBJ2-7; D possibly uses TRBD1 or TRBD2 (5 bases each). This CDR3 has 15 residues.

Worth noting for this clonotype: It may be a read error: a sequence one base away is much more abundant. This rearrangement joins TRBV28 to TRBJ2-1; D not resolved. The germline V gene encodes CDR1 MDHEN and CDR2 SYDVKM. The CDR3 sequence is 15 residues long. The CDR3 reads CASSRTAQNYNEQLF. DNA for the CDR3: TGTGCCAGCAGTCGTACGGCTCAGAACTACAATGAGCAGCTCTTC. The variable domain in full, with the rest retrieved from reference TRBV28 and TRBJ2-1, is DVKVTQSSRYLVKRTGEKVFLECVQDMDHENMFWYRQDPGLGLRLIYFSYDVKMKEKGDIPEGYSVSREKKERFSLILESASTNQTSMYLCASSRTAQNYNEQLFGPGTRLTVL.

Of note for this clonotype: One end of the junction does not line up with germline, which may come from a read error. The chain has TRBV19 and TRBJ2-7, with TRBD2 as a possible D gene (5 bases). Germline loops: CDR1 LNHDA, CDR2 SQIVND (reference sequence). The CDR3 sequence is 14 residues long. CDR3 DNA: TGTGCCGGTAGTACCTCTAGCATCTCCTACGAGCAGTACTTC. Translated: CAGSTSSISYEQYF.

Only a few counts were recorded for this clonotype. This rearrangement joins TRBV29-1 to TRBJ2-1, with D possibly being TRBD1 or TRBD2 (6 bases each). Germline V gives CDR1 SQVTM, CDR2 ANQGSEA. V lost 4 bases, J lost 8 bases, and 12 bases lay in between. The length of the CDR3 is 12 residues. The CDR3 sequence: CSVGGDIHEQFF. Written as DNA, the CDR3 is TGCAGCGTTGGCGGGGACATCCATGAGCAGTTCTTC.

With regard to this clonotype: It may be a read error: a sequence one base away is much more abundant. The CDR3 nucleotides read TGTGACAGCAGCAAGGCTTTGCGCGCTGAAGCTTTCTTT. Its translation is CDSSKALRAEAFF. The chain joins TRBV12-3 or TRBV12-4 to TRBJ1-1; D gene ambiguous. CDR3 length: 13 residues.

Concerning this clonotype itself: This may stem from a read error, because a much larger clone lies one nucleotide away. The rearrangement uses TRBV7-9 and TRBJ1-6, with unresolved D. CDR1 and CDR2 from the germline V gene are SEHNR and FQNEAQ (reference sequence). The CDR3 is made up of 13 amino acids. The CDR3 nucleotides are TGTGCCAGCAGCTTAGGAGGTGATTCACACCTCCACTTT. Translation: CASSLGGDSHLHF.